Listed below are T cell receptor beta chains from one sample, sequenced in a study of T cells after yellow fever vaccination. MiXCR, run by TCRdb on the 5' RACE reads, gives a single entry per CDR3 protein. This table holds about 550,000 distinct CDR3 sequences, about 19% found once. The sequences come from PBMCs, collected 15 days after the yellow fever booster vaccination. The source of these receptors is a young man who received the YFV17D yellow fever vaccine. Each CDR3 is given without its conserved first and last residue. The order of the fields is V gene, J gene, CDR3 length, CDR3 protein.

v_gene: TRBV12-3/TRBV12-4
j_gene: TRBJ2-1
len: 14
CDR3aa: ASSKETGGTYNEQF

v_gene: TRBV20-1
j_gene: TRBJ2-1
len: 11
CDR3aa: SARVAGYNEQF

v_gene: TRBV12-3/TRBV12-4
j_gene: TRBJ1-6
len: 12
CDR3aa: ASSPGADNSPLH

v_gene: TRBV28
j_gene: TRBJ2-7
len: 12
CDR3aa: ASSRSPISYEQY

v_gene: TRBV18
j_gene: TRBJ2-7
len: 11
CDR3aa: ASSPEIWDEQY

v_gene: TRBV7-3
j_gene: TRBJ1-1
len: 11
CDR3aa: ASSLVMGTEAF

v_gene: TRBV20-1
j_gene: TRBJ2-1
len: 13
CDR3aa: SARDFRPPGGEQF

v_gene: TRBV20-1
j_gene: TRBJ2-2
len: 12
CDR3aa: SASRELNTGELF

v_gene: TRBV12-3/TRBV12-4
j_gene: TRBJ2-5
len: 13
CDR3aa: ASNDGQGREETQY

v_gene: TRBV11-2
j_gene: TRBJ2-1
len: 13
CDR3aa: ASSLEGQGYNEQF

v_gene: TRBV9
j_gene: TRBJ2-2
len: 16
CDR3aa: ASSVAGALASFTGELF

v_gene: TRBV7-9
j_gene: TRBJ1-2
len: 14
CDR3aa: ASRPGHYKGNYGYT

v_gene: TRBV7-2
j_gene: TRBJ2-7
len: 12
CDR3aa: ASSSNRAGNEQY

v_gene: TRBV20-1
j_gene: TRBJ2-3
len: 13
CDR3aa: SAITSGRGTDTQY

v_gene: TRBV5-4
j_gene: TRBJ2-7
len: 15
CDR3aa: ASSHGTSGSWGSEQY

v_gene: TRBV20-1
j_gene: TRBJ2-1
len: 12
CDR3aa: SALLPQPRNEQF

v_gene: TRBV3-1
j_gene: TRBJ2-7
len: 15
CDR3aa: ASSQGTGKGISYEQY

v_gene: TRBV2
j_gene: TRBJ2-4
len: 10
CDR3aa: ASRKPKNIQY

v_gene: TRBV5-1
j_gene: TRBJ2-7
len: 12
CDR3aa: ASSFTSGAYEQY

v_gene: TRBV7-9
j_gene: TRBJ2-3
len: 13
CDR3aa: ASSSPWDATDTQY

v_gene: TRBV6-2/TRBV6-3
j_gene: TRBJ2-1
len: 13
CDR3aa: ASVWREAGYNEQF

v_gene: TRBV5-1
j_gene: TRBJ2-3
len: 12
CDR3aa: ASSLTAGPDTQY

v_gene: TRBV12-3/TRBV12-4
j_gene: TRBJ2-6
len: 14
CDR3aa: ASSDKGSSGANVLT

v_gene: TRBV29-1
j_gene: TRBJ2-5
len: 11
CDR3aa: SGGDRYQETQY

v_gene: TRBV7-2
j_gene: TRBJ2-3
len: 12
CDR3aa: ASSPDGGTDTQY

v_gene: TRBV29-1
j_gene: TRBJ2-5
len: 11
CDR3aa: SSSGGSSETQY

v_gene: TRBV7-2
j_gene: TRBJ2-3
len: 12
CDR3aa: ASSVGAGTDTQY

v_gene: TRBV12-3/TRBV12-4
j_gene: TRBJ2-2
len: 12
CDR3aa: ASRLDGNTGELF

v_gene: TRBV5-6
j_gene: TRBJ2-3
len: 12
CDR3aa: ASSTGQGADTQY

v_gene: TRBV27
j_gene: TRBJ2-1
len: 7
CDR3aa: ASTGEQF

v_gene: TRBV6-2/TRBV6-3
j_gene: TRBJ2-3
len: 14
CDR3aa: ASSRSSGPRGDTQY

v_gene: TRBV9
j_gene: TRBJ2-7
len: 12
CDR3aa: ASSVGGTTNEQY

v_gene: TRBV12-3/TRBV12-4
j_gene: TRBJ2-7
len: 10
CDR3aa: ASSLSNSACY

v_gene: TRBV29-1
j_gene: TRBJ2-1
len: 10
CDR3aa: SGGLSYNEQF

v_gene: TRBV10-3
j_gene: TRBJ2-1
len: 13
CDR3aa: AITSSGVNYDEQF

v_gene: TRBV6-1
j_gene: TRBJ2-3
len: 13
CDR3aa: ASRPRGAATDTQY

v_gene: TRBV19
j_gene: TRBJ2-1
len: 15
CDR3aa: ASSIILAESSYNEQF

v_gene: TRBV5-1
j_gene: TRBJ2-2
len: 15
CDR3aa: ASSLSRAGRRTGELF

v_gene: TRBV20-1
j_gene: TRBJ1-5
len: 11
CDR3aa: SARTGANQPQH

v_gene: TRBV29-1
j_gene: TRBJ2-2
len: 9
CDR3aa: SAYRGGELF

v_gene: TRBV3-1
j_gene: TRBJ1-1
len: 12
CDR3aa: ASAGGQKNTEAF

v_gene: TRBV23-1
j_gene: TRBJ1-6
len: 15
CDR3aa: ASSQALSSSYNSPLH

v_gene: TRBV20-1
j_gene: TRBJ2-1
len: 14
CDR3aa: SARGRATGCRNEQF

v_gene: TRBV5-1
j_gene: TRBJ2-2
len: 13
CDR3aa: ASSLGVAGTGELF

v_gene: TRBV5-4
j_gene: TRBJ2-5
len: 13
CDR3aa: ASSLWQLLQETQY

v_gene: TRBV18
j_gene: TRBJ2-5
len: 12
CDR3aa: ASSPAGTEKTQY

v_gene: TRBV14
j_gene: TRBJ1-2
len: 13
CDR3aa: ASSQGRGFNYGYT

v_gene: TRBV7-3
j_gene: TRBJ2-2
len: 15
CDR3aa: ASSPTGTGANTGELF